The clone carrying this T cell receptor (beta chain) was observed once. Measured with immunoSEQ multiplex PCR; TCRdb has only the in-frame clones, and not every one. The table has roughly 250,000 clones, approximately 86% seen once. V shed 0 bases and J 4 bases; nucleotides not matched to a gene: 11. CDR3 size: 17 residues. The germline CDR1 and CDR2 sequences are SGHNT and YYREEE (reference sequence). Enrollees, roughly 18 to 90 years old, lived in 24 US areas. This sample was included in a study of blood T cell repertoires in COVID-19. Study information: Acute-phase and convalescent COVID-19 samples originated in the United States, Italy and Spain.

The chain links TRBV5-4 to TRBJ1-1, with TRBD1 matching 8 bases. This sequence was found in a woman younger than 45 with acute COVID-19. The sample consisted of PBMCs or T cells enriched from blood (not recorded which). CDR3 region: CASSLGPPDRGGTEAFF. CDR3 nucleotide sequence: TGTGCCAGCAGCTTGGGCCCCCCTGACAGGGGAGGCACTGAAGCTTTCTTT. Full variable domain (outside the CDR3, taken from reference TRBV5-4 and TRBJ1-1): ETGVTQSPTHLIKTRGQQVTLRCSSQSGHNTVSWYQQALGQGPQFIFQYYREEENGRGNFPPRFSGLQFPNYSSELNVNALELDDSALYLCASSLGPPDRGGTEAFFGQGTRLTVV.